This is a list of T cell receptor beta chains from one sample in a study of patients and donors after allogeneic stem cell transplantation. TCRdb itself ran the RT-PCR reads through MiXCR, one entry per CDR3 protein. Counted here are tens of thousands of distinct CDR3 sequences, about 5% occurring once; the ten biggest clones make up about 2.5%. Sequenced: blood, either unsorted or a sorted T cell fraction (not recorded which). These receptors were taken from a human donor who was either an allogeneic HSCT recipient or a stem cell or donor lymphocyte infusion donor (not recorded which). It is not recorded whose cells these are; they may come from a transplant donor. Both conserved end residues are part of each CDR3. D genes are given only for firm matches. Not every row has a clone size; where given, it reads once, few, many or a size class.

>-|TRBJ1-2|TRBV19|many
CASSIGTARVYGYTF
TGTGCCAGTAGTATAGGTACAGCAAGAGTCTATGGCTACACCTTC
>-|TRBJ2-1|TRBV5-4|few
CASSTPDSFFYNEQFF
TGTGCCAGCAGCACCCCGGACAGCTTTTTCTACAATGAGCAGTTCTTC
>TRBD2|TRBJ2-7|TRBV5-1|many
CASSSGGPPYEQYF
TGCGCCAGCAGCTCGGGGGGACCACCCTACGAGCAGTACTTC
>-|TRBJ1-1|TRBV3-1|many
CASSRGTGGDTEAFF
TGTGCCAGCAGCCGGGGGACGGGTGGAGACACTGAAGCTTTCTTT
>-|TRBJ2-5|TRBV20-1|many
CSAREWHPLQETQYF
TGCAGTGCTAGAGAGTGGCACCCCCTCCAAGAGACCCAGTACTTC
>TRBD1|TRBJ1-2|TRBV27|many
CASSLSRTGYNYGYTF
TGTGCCAGCAGTTTATCCCGGACAGGTTATAACTATGGCTACACCTTC
>TRBD1|TRBJ2-3|TRBV4-1|many
CASSQFRTGPGTDTQYF
TGCGCCAGCAGCCAATTTAGGACAGGCCCCGGCACAGATACGCAGTATTTT
>-|TRBJ1-1|TRBV20-1|many
CSARVPGIVEAFF
TGCAGTGCTAGAGTTCCAGGGATCGTTGAAGCTTTCTTT
>-|TRBJ2-5|TRBV5-5|many
CASSFRGQETQYF
TGTGCCAGCAGCTTCAGGGGCCAAGAGACCCAGTACTTC
>-|TRBJ2-5|TRBV19|few
CASSYRRAQETQYF
TGTGCCAGTAGTTACCGCCGGGCTCAAGAGACCCAGTACTTC
>-|TRBJ2-1|TRBV20-1|few
CSARAPRRGRPNEQFF
TGCAGTGCTAGAGCCCCGCGGCGGGGGCGTCCTAATGAGCAGTTCTTC
>TRBD1|TRBJ2-2|TRBV18|many
CASSPTWDRGTAGELFF
TGTGCCAGCTCACCGACCTGGGACAGGGGGACCGCCGGGGAGCTGTTTTTT
>-|TRBJ2-1|TRBV11-2|many
CASSLPRQSSSYNEQFF
TGTGCCAGCAGCTTACCTAGACAGTCTAGCTCCTACAATGAGCAGTTCTTC
>-|TRBJ1-6|TRBV7-6|many
CASSGGRQSNSPLHF
TGTGCCAGCAGCGGAGGGCGACAGTCCAATTCACCCCTCCACTTT
>-|TRBJ2-5|TRBV9|many
CASSVGVSPGETQYF
TGTGCCAGCAGCGTAGGTGTCTCCCCCGGGGAGACCCAGTACTTC
>-|TRBJ2-7|TRBV20-1|-
CSARASGPTYEQYF
TGCAGTGCTAGAGCGAGCGGTCCCACCTACGAGCAGTACTTC
>-|TRBJ1-1|TRBV19|many
CASSRGFEAFF
TGTGCCAGTAGCCGCGGGTTTGAAGCTTTCTTT
>TRBD1|TRBJ1-5|TRBV10-3|-
CAISEDRGDQPQHF
TGTGCCATCAGTGAGGACAGGGGGGATCAGCCCCAGCATTTT
>-|TRBJ1-5|TRBV4-2|many
CASSQDPGDQPQHF
TGTGCCAGCAGCCAAGATCCCGGGGATCAGCCCCAGCATTTT
>TRBD1|TRBJ1-1|TRBV7-8|many
CASSLNRGTEAFF
TGTGCCAGCAGCTTAAACAGGGGAACTGAAGCTTTCTTT
>-|TRBJ1-2|TRBV6-1|many
CASSLDTNNYGYTF
TGTGCCAGCAGCCTGGACACCAATAACTATGGCTACACCTTC
>TRBD1|TRBJ2-5|TRBV12-3/TRBV12-4|many
CASSVGTGTGEETQYF
TGTGCCAGCAGTGTGGGTACCGGGACAGGGGAAGAGACCCAGTACTTC
>TRBD2|TRBJ2-2|TRBV11-2|many
CASSALPGGSASTGELFF
TGTGCCAGCAGCGCACTCCCGGGGGGGTCAGCGAGCACCGGGGAGCTGTTTTTT
>TRBD2|TRBJ2-1|TRBV5-1|many
CASSLGLVLDEQFF
TGCGCCAGCAGCCTGGGACTAGTTCTAGATGAGCAGTTCTTC
>-|TRBJ1-2|TRBV19|-
CASSSEGTAAPYGYTF
TGTGCCAGTAGTTCGGAGGGGACTGCGGCCCCCTATGGCTACACCTTC
>-|TRBJ1-3|TRBV19|-
CASSIRGAGNTIYF
TGTGCCAGTAGTATACGGGGTGCTGGAAACACCATATATTTT
>-|TRBJ2-3|TRBV3-1|many
CASSHGTSTDTQYF
TGTGCCAGCAGCCACGGTACAAGCACAGATACGCAGTATTTT
>TRBD1|TRBJ1-1|TRBV5-1|many
CASSTWTGGLAFF
TGCGCCAGCAGCACCTGGACAGGGGGGCTCGCTTTCTTT
>TRBD1|TRBJ2-7|TRBV2|many
CASSERQGAWEQYF
TGTGCCAGCAGTGAACGTCAGGGGGCTTGGGAGCAGTACTTC
>-|TRBJ2-1|TRBV3-1|-
CASSQAWGEQFF
TGTGCCAGCAGCCAAGCGTGGGGTGAGCAGTTCTTC
>-|TRBJ2-5|TRBV28|-
CASSLGGTVQETQYF
TGTGCCAGCAGTTTAGGAGGGACAGTACAAGAGACCCAGTACTTC
>TRBD2|TRBJ2-5|TRBV20-1|few
CSGRTSGSLGEETQYF
TGCAGTGGTCGCACTAGCGGGAGCTTGGGGGAAGAGACCCAGTACTTC
>-|TRBJ1-2|TRBV5-1|many
CASSLDGKERGYTF
TGCGCCAGCAGCTTGGACGGGAAGGAAAGAGGCTACACCTTC